This T cell receptor beta chain was obtained from a study of glioma-infiltrating T cells after dendritic cell vaccination. Study context: Patients received autologous tumor lysate-pulsed dendritic cell vaccination between about 2003 and 2013.

The table came from immunoSEQ multiplex PCR; TCRdb's copy has only in-frame clones and leaves some out. Of about 76,000 clones listed, around 87% are singletons. From germline, CDR1 is SGHVS and CDR2 FQNEAQ. This CDR3 comprises 16 residues. V was pared by 3 bases and J by 6 bases, with 8 bases of the junction left unmatched. Described time point: after dendritic cell vaccination, including at tumor progression/relapse. Selection required adequate fresh-frozen tumor tissue plus more than two years' survival data. Concerning this clone itself: The antigen is undetermined.

Study observations and caveats: The cohort had few patients with full blood and tumor sets.

Sequenced material: blood, taken after dendritic cell vaccination. This sequence originates from a human donor with glioblastoma. V usage is TRBV7-8 and J usage is TRBJ2-3, with 11 bases lining up with TRBD2. Here the CDR3 DNA reads TGTGCCAGCAGCTTCCGGACTAGCGGGTCAGGGGATACGCAGTATTTT. Its translation is CASSFRTSGSGDTQYF.